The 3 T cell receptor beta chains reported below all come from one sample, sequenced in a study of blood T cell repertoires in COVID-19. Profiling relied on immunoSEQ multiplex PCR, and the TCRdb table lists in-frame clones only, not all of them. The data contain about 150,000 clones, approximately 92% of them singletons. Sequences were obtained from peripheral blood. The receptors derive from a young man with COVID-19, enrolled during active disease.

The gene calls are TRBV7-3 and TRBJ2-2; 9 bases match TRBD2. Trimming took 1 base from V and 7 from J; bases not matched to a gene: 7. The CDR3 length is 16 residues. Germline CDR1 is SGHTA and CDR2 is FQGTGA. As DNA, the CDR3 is TGTGCCAGCAGCTTAATTGCGGCTAGCGGGAACGGGGAGCTGTTTTTT. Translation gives CASSLIAASGNGELFF.

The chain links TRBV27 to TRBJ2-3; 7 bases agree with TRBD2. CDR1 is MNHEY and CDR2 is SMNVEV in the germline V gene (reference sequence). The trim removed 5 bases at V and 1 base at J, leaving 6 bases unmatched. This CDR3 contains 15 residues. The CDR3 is CASSALAVGTDTQYF. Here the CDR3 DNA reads TGTGCCAGCAGTGCCCTAGCGGTCGGCACAGATACGCAGTATTTT.

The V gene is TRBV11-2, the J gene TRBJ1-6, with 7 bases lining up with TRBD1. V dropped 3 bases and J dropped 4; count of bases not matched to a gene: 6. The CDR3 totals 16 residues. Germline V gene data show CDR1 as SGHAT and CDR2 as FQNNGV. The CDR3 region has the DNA TGTGCCAGCAGCTTGCTTGGACAGGTTTATAATTCACCCCTCCACTTT. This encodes CASSLLGQVYNSPLHF.